The clone carrying this T cell receptor (beta chain) has only one observation. Methods used by the authors: Estimation of nucleated cell counts relied on the amplification of reference gene primers. Generated by immunoSEQ multiplex PCR, the TCRdb table keeps only in-frame clones and is missing some. That table is the source of V, J and clone size, and D and trimming were worked out from the DNA. The data contain more than 85,000 clones, roughly 85% of them singletons. The data are from a study of blood T cell repertoires in COVID-19. Study context: T cells, B-cell-depleted T cells, or PBMCs supplied cDNA or gDNA.

The sample consisted of peripheral blood. The sequence was obtained from a man in his fifties or sixties with active COVID-19.

The CDR3 coding sequence is TGTGCCAGCAGCTTAGGCTCTAGCGGGGGGGCACGGTACAATGAGCAGTTCTTC. It encodes CASSLGSSGGARYNEQFF. The V gene is TRBV7-2, the J gene TRBJ2-1, with 12 bases aligning to TRBD2. CDR3 size: 18 residues. The trim removed 1 base at V and 4 bases at J, leaving 8 bases unmatched. Germline V gene data show CDR1 as SGHTA and CDR2 as FQGNSA.